Each of the 26 T cell receptor beta chains below was sequenced from the same sample in a study of Ad26.COV2.S vaccination and SARS-CoV-2 variants (dated by TCRdb to the early 2020s). The label giving this sample's treatment or condition can be read as: over 15 received Ad26.COV2.S at low or high dose, single or two shots; 5 received placebo; per-sample allocation not given. Repertoires of vaccine and placebo recipients were sequenced from samples taken on day 63 after the first injection. Receptors were amplified or captured by the immunoSEQ multiplex PCR assay. This immuneACCESS table, as held by TCRdb, lists in-frame sequences with V and J called but not all clones. Of the missing ones, under half trace to an unresolved V gene in checked studies; the others have no known cause. The sample has some 340,000 clones on record, roughly 84% of them singletons. 1.5% to 2% of the sample lies in the top ten.

The starting material was peripheral blood, obtained in a trial of Ad26.COV2.S vaccine versus placebo. The receptors were gathered from a person aged 18-65 years who received the Ad26.COV2.S COVID-19 vaccine or a placebo.

This clone was detected once. This chain uses TRBV6-5 with TRBJ1-2, with 7 bases identical to TRBD1. CDR1 MNHEY and CDR2 SVGAGI come from the germline V gene. Germline trimming cut 2 bases from V and 0 bases from J; bases unmatched to any gene: 3. The CDR3 runs 15 residues. CDR3 nucleotide sequence: TGTGCCAGCAGTTACCGGGGACAGACTAACTATGGCTACACCTTC. Protein sequence: CASSYRGQTNYGYTF.

The chain uses TRBV11-2 and TRBJ2-1; 10 nucleotides align to TRBD2. Germline CDR1 is SGHAT and CDR2 is FQNNGV. V was pared by 5 bases and J by 10 bases, with 11 bases of the junction left unmatched. The CDR3 covers 15 residues. CDR3 DNA: TGTGCCAGCAGCCCTACTAGCGGGGCGGCCCGCGAGCAGTTCTTC. Its protein is CASSPTSGAAREQFF.

V gene TRBV7-9 combines with J gene TRBJ2-1; D perhaps matches TRBD1 (6 bases). Per the germline V gene, CDR1 is SEHNR and CDR2 is FQNEAQ (reference sequence). This CDR3 is 16 amino acids long. Trimming stripped 3 bases from V and 3 bases from J, with 15 bases between. Written as DNA, the CDR3 is TGTGCCAGCAGCTTGGACAGAGTTTTTGACTACAATGAGCAGTTCTTC. Amino acid sequence: CASSLDRVFDYNEQFF.

The chain has TRBV3-1 (or the pseudogene TRBV3-2) and TRBJ1-5; D not resolved. V was pared by 1 base and J by 5 bases, with 12 bases between. Germline CDR1 is LGHDT and CDR2 is YNNKEL (reference sequence). The CDR3 runs to 15 residues. The CDR3 sequence: CASSQGPRGDQPQHF. The CDR3 DNA is TGTGCCAGCAGCCAAGGACCACGCGGGGATCAGCCCCAGCATTTT.

V is TRBV7-2 and J is TRBJ1-2; no clear D. This CDR3 contains 13 residues. Trimming stripped 8 bases from V and 0 bases from J, with 10 bases between. CDR1 and CDR2 (germline): SGHTA, FQGNSA. CDR3 sequence: CASFGRANYGYTF. The CDR3 DNA follows: TGTGCCAGCTTCGGACGAGCTAACTATGGCTACACCTTC. Full variable domain (rest looked up from reference TRBV7-2 and TRBJ1-2): GAGVSQSPSNKVTEKGKDVELRCDPISGHTALYWYRQSLGQGLEFLIYFQGNSAPDKSGLPSDRFSAERTGGSVSTLTIQRTQQEDSAVYLCASFGRANYGYTFGSGTRLTVV.

CDR3 residues: CASSFSRLAGELFF. CDR3 nucleotides: TGTGCCAGCAGTTTCTCCCGACTAGCCGGGGAGCTGTTTTTT. The rearrangement links TRBV6-2 or TRBV6-3 to TRBJ2-2; tentative D call: TRBD2 (6 bases). The CDR3 is 14 amino acids. The ends were cut back, 4 bases at V and 6 bases at J, with 12 bases in the middle. Germline CDR1 is MNHEY and CDR2 is SVGEGT.

The V call is TRBV12-3 or TRBV12-4, the J call TRBJ1-1, with D unresolved. Trimming shortened V by 6 bases and J by 6 bases, and 14 bases separated the two germline ends. The CDR3 is made up of 13 amino acids. The CDR3 sequence is CASSLRATAEAFF. CDR3 nucleotide sequence: TGTGCCAGCAGCCTACGGGCGACGGCTGAAGCTTTCTTT.

In its sample, this clone was seen a few times. This chain uses TRBV7-2 with TRBJ1-2, with D unclear. CDR1 SGHTA and CDR2 FQGNSA come from the germline V gene. This CDR3 has 10 residues. The V end was cut by 6 bases, the J end by 3 bases, with 2 bases between. The CDR3 loop reads CASRDYGYTF. The CDR3, as DNA: TGTGCCAGCAGGGACTATGGCTACACCTTC.

The J gene is TRBJ1-2, the V gene TRBV12-3 or TRBV12-4; perhaps TRBD1 as D (5 bases). Trimming cost V 6 bases and J 8 bases, with 16 bases left between them. CDR3 length: 13 amino acids. CDR3 sequence: CASSPRDLGGYTF. The DNA of the CDR3 is TGTGCCAGCAGCCCCCGGGACCTTGGGGGCTACACCTTC.

This chain connects TRBV7-2 to TRBJ2-3; D uncertain. Germline V gene sequence: CDR1 SGHTA, CDR2 FQGNSA. The CDR3 spans 13 residues. Trimming pared 2 bases from V and 3 bases from J, leaving 6 bases between. DNA for the CDR3: TGTGCCAGCAGCTTAAAGAGGACAGATACGCAGTATTTT. The encoded protein is CASSLKRTDTQYF.

This chain joins TRBV6-6 and TRBJ1-5, with no clear D. This CDR3 spans 13 amino acids. Germline assignment: CDR1 MNHNY and CDR2 SVGAGI (reference sequence). Between the trimmed V and J ends, which lost 4 bases and 3 bases, there was a span of 7 bases. The CDR3: CASSFDSNQPQHF. The CDR3 DNA sequence: TGTGCCAGCAGTTTCGACTCCAATCAGCCCCAGCATTTT.

This clone appeared a single time. The chain recombines TRBV9 with TRBJ1-2, with 8 positions matching TRBD1. The CDR3 contains 13 residues. Germline lookup yields CDR1 SGDLS and CDR2 YYNGEE. The V and J ends lost 5 bases and 8 bases, in that order; junction bases with no gene match: 8. The CDR3: CASSTTGAHGYTF. In DNA form, the CDR3 reads TGTGCCAGCAGTACGACAGGGGCGCACGGCTACACCTTC.

This rearrangement joins TRBV6-4 to TRBJ2-1; 11 bases map to TRBD2. CDR3 size: 16 residues. With 3 bases clipped from V and 4 bases from J, the junction kept 5 bases outside the gene matches. CDR1 and CDR2 from the germline V gene are MRHNA and SNTAGT. CDR3 sequence: CASSEWASGGYNEQFF. The CDR3 region has the DNA TGTGCCAGCAGTGAATGGGCTAGCGGGGGGTACAATGAGCAGTTCTTC.

This clone appeared a few times. The chain couples TRBV7-9 to TRBJ1-3; D possibly corresponds to TRBD1 (5 bases). V lost 2 bases and J lost 6, with 8 bases in between. The germline V gene has CDR1 SEHNR and CDR2 FQNEAQ (reference sequence). The length of the CDR3 is 13 residues. CDR3 coding DNA: TGTGCCAGCAGCTTAATGGGGGAAAACACCATATATTTT. Translated, it gives CASSLMGENTIYF.

This chain links TRBV3-1 (or the pseudogene TRBV3-2) with TRBJ1-1; D call uncertain. The germline CDR1 and CDR2 sequences are LGHDT and YNNKEL (reference sequence). This CDR3 spans 12 amino acids. The V end lost 0 bases, the J end lost 4 bases, and 3 bases lay between the germline ends. The CDR3 nucleotides are TGTGCCAGCAGCCAAGAGTCCACTGAAGCTTTCTTT. It encodes CASSQESTEAFF.

The chain couples TRBV4-2 to TRBJ1-4, with 8 bases matching TRBD1. The CDR3 is 15 amino acids. V lost 8 bases to trimming and J lost 5 bases; unmatched junction nucleotides: 10. From germline, CDR1 is LGHNA and CDR2 YNFKEQ. The CDR3 DNA follows: TGTGCCAGCCACCGGGGGGACAGGAACAATGAAAAACTGTTTTTT. It translates to CASHRGDRNNEKLFF.

The V and J genes are TRBV7-2 and TRBJ2-1; D is undetermined. The CDR3 extends over 15 amino acids. V lost 5 bases and J 11 bases, leaving 22 bases between the germline ends. Germline CDR1 is SGHTA and CDR2 is FQGNSA. The CDR3 loop reads CASSPLAPTEGKQFF. In nucleotides, the CDR3 is TGTGCCAGCAGCCCCTTAGCCCCCACGGAAGGGAAGCAGTTCTTC.

This clone was observed a few times. The chain is built from TRBV6-2 or TRBV6-3 and TRBJ2-2; D is unclear. The length of the CDR3 is 14 residues. The ends were cut back, 2 bases at V and 1 base at J, with 5 bases in the middle. Germline-derived CDR1 and CDR2 are MNHEY and SVGEGT. CDR3 loop: CASSYDGNTGELFF. CDR3 nucleotide sequence: TGTGCCAGCAGTTACGACGGGAACACCGGGGAGCTGTTTTTT.

The chain combines TRBV6-5 with TRBJ1-1; TRBD1 is a possible D gene (5 bases). Trimming removed 7 bases from V and 0 bases from J, with 15 bases in between. This CDR3 has 15 residues. Germline loops: CDR1 MNHEY, CDR2 SVGAGI. The CDR3 protein is CASKRGTGLNTEAFF. CDR3 coding DNA: TGTGCCAGCAAAAGGGGAACAGGCTTGAACACTGAAGCTTTCTTT.

This sequence joins TRBV7-9 and TRBJ2-1; 10 nucleotides agree with TRBD2. This CDR3 region has 17 residues. Germline CDR1 SEHNR, CDR2 FQNEAQ (reference sequence). Unmatched junction bases numbered 9, after V lost 5 bases and J lost 2 bases. CDR3 sequence (DNA): TGTGCCAGCAGCCCCCGGACTAGCGGTCGAGCCTACAATGAGCAGTTCTTC. This sequence encodes CASSPRTSGRAYNEQFF. Looking up the rest from reference TRBV7-9 and TRBJ2-1 gives the full variable domain: DTGVSQNPRHKITKRGQNVTFRCDPISEHNRLYWYRQTLGQGPEFLTYFQNEAQLEKSRLLSDRFSAERPKGSFSTLEIQRTEQGDSAMYLCASSPRTSGRAYNEQFFGPGTRLTVL.

The gene calls are TRBV24-1 and TRBJ2-2; D remains ambiguous. Germline CDR1 is KGHDR and CDR2 is SFDVKD. This CDR3 is built from 13 residues. V gave up 6 bases and J gave up 6 bases, with 10 bases separating them. In DNA form, the CDR3 reads TGTGCCACCAGTAGCGCAGGCGCCGGGGAGCTGTTTTTT. As protein: CATSSAGAGELFF.

This clone was recorded once. In DNA form, the CDR3 reads TGTGCCTGGGGGACGGGGAACTATGGCTACACCTTC. It is translated as CAWGTGNYGYTF. The gene calls are TRBV30 and TRBJ1-2; possible D gene TRBD1, 5 bases. The CDR3 is 12 amino acids. Trimming took off 5 bases at V and 2 bases at J, with 9 bases between the two ends. CDR1 is GTSNPN and CDR2 is SVGIG in the germline V gene (reference sequence).

The chain uses TRBV4-1 and TRBJ1-1, with a tentative D call TRBD1 (6 bases). The CDR3 runs 15 residues. Between the trimmed V and J ends, which lost 0 bases and 4 bases, there was a span of 12 bases. Germline CDR1 MGHRA, CDR2 YSYEKL. CDR3 nucleotide sequence: TGCGCCAGCAGCCAAGATTTACAGGGTGGCACTGAAGCTTTCTTT. Residues: CASSQDLQGGTEAFF.

This clone appeared once. The V call is TRBV7-2, the J call TRBJ2-4; D is perhaps TRBD2 (6 bases). Germline V gene lookup returns CDR1 SGHTA and CDR2 FQGNSA. The V and J ends lost 2 bases and 14 bases respectively, with 19 bases between them. CDR3 length: 14 amino acids. The CDR3 DNA reads TGTGCCAGCAGCTTAAGGGCGGGACTCGAATCCGAGTACTTC. Its protein product is CASSLRAGLESEYF.

With respect to this clone: Other DNA sequences within the sample encode an identical CDR3. This chain uses TRBV18 with TRBJ1-1; D unresolved. Trimming took 3 bases from V and 0 from J, leaving 8 bases between them. The CDR3 runs 14 residues. CDR1 and CDR2 (germline): KGHSH, LQKENI. CDR3 nucleotides: TGTGCCAGCTCACCCCCCGGGTTGAACACTGAAGCTTTCTTT. Residues: CASSPPGLNTEAFF.

As concerns this clone: Relative to the germline gene, one junction end is altered; a read error may explain this. The chain is built from TRBV30 and TRBJ2-7; no definite D call. The CDR3 has 12 residues. Germline CDR1 is GTSNPN and CDR2 is SVGIG (reference sequence). CDR3 in amino acids: CAWSVNNGGSHF. In nucleotides, the CDR3 is TGTGCCTGGAGTGTAAATAATGGCGGCAGCCACTTC.